The 14 T cell receptor beta chains presented below share a single source sample, sequenced in a study of CD8+CD57+ T cells in acquired aplastic anemia (dated by TCRdb to the late 2010s). The data were produced on an Illumina HiSeq 2000. TCR beta VDJ combination and CDR3 sequence profiling used genomic DNA as the template. The public reads were quality trimmed at Q25 with fastp and then assembled into clones with MiXCR by TCRdb, keeping productive beta chains. When rows share a CDR3 protein, they turn into one entry using the most common DNA and genes. The sample profile shows around 51,000 distinct CDR3 sequences; around two thirds of them were found once. The ten largest clones capture approximately 31% of the sample. Sequenced material: sorted CD4+, CD8+, or CD8+CD57+ T cells (not recorded which) from PBMCs. These TCRs come from a human donor in good health, serving as a control.

In regard to this clonotype: A much larger clone lies one base from this, so it may be a read error. This chain joins TRBV30 and TRBJ1-5, with D maybe TRBD1 (5 bases). Germline lookup yields CDR1 GTSNPN and CDR2 SVGIG (reference sequence). The CDR3 loop spans 14 amino acids. In DNA form, the CDR3 reads TGTGCCCGGAGTGGGGGGATGAGCAATCAGCCCCAGCATTTT. Translating it yields CARSGGMSNQPQHF. Full variable domain (remainder filled in from reference TRBV30 and TRBJ1-5): SQTIHQWPATLVQPVGSPLSLECTVEGTSNPNLYWYRQAAGRGLQLLFYSVGIGQISSEVPQNLSASRPQDRQFILSSKKLLLSDSGFYLCARSGGMSNQPQHFGDGTRLSIL.

This chain joins TRBV2 and TRBJ2-7; 10 bases are a match to TRBD1. CDR3 size: 14 residues. After removal of 10 bases from V and 5 bases from J, the junction contained 11 bases not matched to a gene. Germline V gene data show CDR1 as SNHLY and CDR2 as FYNNEI. The CDR3 is CATSGDRGVDEQYF. As DNA, the CDR3 is TGTGCCACCTCGGGGGACAGGGGAGTCGACGAGCAGTACTTC.

This clonotype was seen repeatedly, ten times or more. This chain uses TRBV13 with TRBJ1-5, with 7 bases identical to TRBD1. Germline V gene data show CDR1 as PRHDT and CDR2 as FYEKMQ (reference sequence). Germline trimming cut 5 bases from V and 5 bases from J; bases unmatched to any gene: 18. The CDR3 length is 18 residues. This chain's CDR3 is CASSPREGPGGRYQPQHF. The CDR3 DNA reads TGTGCCAGCAGCCCGCGGGAGGGGCCAGGGGGTAGATATCAGCCCCAGCATTTT.

The V call is TRBV19, the J call TRBJ1-5; D is possibly TRBD1 (6 bases). Germline CDR1 reads LNHDA; CDR2 reads SQIVND (reference sequence). V was clipped by 9 bases and J by 3 bases, with 21 bases between them. CDR3 length: 16 amino acids. CDR3 nucleotide sequence: TGTGCCAGCAGCCGATGGATCGGACAGTACAATCAGCCCCAGCATTTT. Amino acid sequence: CASSRWIGQYNQPQHF.

The chain carries TRBV5-1 and TRBJ2-1, with 8 bases that match TRBD2. The CDR3 runs to 16 residues. Trimming took 5 bases from V and 2 from J; bases not matched to a gene: 9. The germline V gene has CDR1 SGHRS and CDR2 YFSETQ. This chain's CDR3 is CASSPRAGATYNEQFF. The CDR3 DNA reads as TGCGCCAGCAGTCCCAGAGCGGGAGCCACCTACAATGAGCAGTTCTTC.

The chain has TRBV7-9 and TRBJ2-7, with D unresolved. The CDR3 extends over 12 amino acids. Trimming left V 5 bases short and J 3 bases short, with 8 bases between. Germline values: CDR1 SEHNR, CDR2 FQNEAQ (reference sequence). The CDR3, as DNA: TGTGCCAGCAGCCGACCCCACTACGAGCAGTACTTC. Translating gives CASSRPHYEQYF.

The chain combines TRBV2 with TRBJ2-5, with D possibly TRBD2 on 5 matching bases. Between the trimmed V and J ends, which lost 1 base and 2 bases, there was a span of 8 bases. The CDR3 extends over 14 amino acids. The germline CDR1 and CDR2 sequences are SNHLY and FYNNEI. The CDR3 region is CASSEVRGQETQYF. The CDR3 DNA follows: TGTGCCAGCAGTGAAGTAAGAGGGCAAGAGACCCAGTACTTC. The full variable domain, with the rest looked up from reference TRBV2 and TRBJ2-5, is EPEVTQTPSHQVTQMGQEVILRCVPISNHLYFYWYRQILGQKVEFLVSFYNNEISEKSEIFDDQFSVERPDGSNFTLKIRSTKLEDSAMYFCASSEVRGQETQYFGPGTRLLVL.

This rearrangement joins TRBV20-1 to TRBJ2-3; 8 bases fit TRBD2. Germline loops: CDR1 DFQATT, CDR2 SNEGSKA (reference sequence). J was trimmed by 2 bases and V by 3 bases; bases with no gene match: 4. The CDR3 contains 14 residues. Here the CDR3 reads CSARWRGATDTQYF. In DNA, the CDR3 is TGCAGTGCTAGGTGGCGGGGGGCCACAGATACGCAGTATTTT.

The genes are TRBV7-8 and TRBJ1-5; D call uncertain. This CDR3 is 14 amino acids long. Trimming removed 5 bases from V and 1 base from J, with 9 bases in between. Germline V lookup: CDR1 SGHVS, CDR2 FQNEAQ. The CDR3 reads CASSPSNSNQPQHF. The CDR3 nucleotides read TGTGCCAGCAGCCCCAGCAACAGCAATCAGCCCCAGCATTTT.

For the CDR3, the DNA is TGTGCCACCAGCAGGGCCCAGGGGACTTCTGGCTACACCTTC. This translates into CATSRAQGTSGYTF. The V call is TRBV15, the J call TRBJ1-2, with a tentative D call TRBD1 (6 bases). The germline gives CDR1 LNHNV, CDR2 YYDKDF (reference sequence). CDR3 length equals 14 residues. Trimming took 3 bases from V and 7 from J, leaving 15 bases between them.

V usage is TRBV11-2 and J usage is TRBJ1-6; the match to TRBD1 covers 11 bases. The germline V gene encodes CDR1 SGHAT and CDR2 FQNNGV. Trimming removed 1 base from V and 6 bases from J; junction bases left unmatched: 2. The CDR3 contains 16 residues. The CDR3 DNA follows: TGTGCCAGCAGCTTAGGGACAGGGGGCCGTAATTCACCCCTCCACTTT. Protein sequence: CASSLGTGGRNSPLHF.

By sample fraction, this clonotype is medium-sized (0.01 to 0.1%). This chain uses TRBV6-5 with TRBJ1-1; D is undetermined. V shed 2 bases and J shed 12 bases, with 10 bases lying between them. This CDR3 spans 11 amino acids. CDR1 is MNHEY and CDR2 is SVGAGI in the germline V gene. The CDR3 DNA is TGTGCCAGCAGTTACGGGAAGATAACTTTCTTT. Translating gives CASSYGKITFF.

This clonotype has just a few counts. Compared with germline, one end of the junction differs, possibly owing to a read error. The rearrangement joins TRBV20-1 to TRBJ2-7; 12 bases are shared with TRBD2. The V gene's germline CDR1 is DFQATT and CDR2 SNEGSKA (reference sequence). This CDR3 comprises 13 residues. CDR3 in amino acids: CSTSGRPTYEQYF. The CDR3 coding sequence is TGCAGTACTAGCGGGAGGCCTACCTACGAGCAGTACTTC.

CDR3 region: CASSLGAGGLETQYF. The CDR3 DNA reads TGTGCCAGCAGCTTAGGGGCGGGAGGTCTAGAAACGCAGTATTTT. The rearrangement uses TRBV7-9 and TRBJ2-3; 8 nucleotides match TRBD2. Trimming cost V 1 base and J 9 bases; bases outside gene matches: 9. This CDR3 is built from 15 residues. The V gene's germline CDR1 is SEHNR and CDR2 FQNEAQ (reference sequence).